This paragraph covers one T cell receptor (beta chain) sequence. The CDR3 totals 17 residues. V was trimmed by 0 bases and J by 0 bases, leaving 17 bases between them. Per germline, CDR1 DFQATT and CDR2 SNEGSKA (reference sequence). The sample is drawn from a study of CD8 T cells in Susac syndrome. A quantity of roughly 0.5 to 1 ug RNA underwent reverse transcription using random hexamers. From the immunoSEQ multiplex PCR reads, TCRdb called clonotypes with MiXCR, one entry per CDR3 protein. The sample includes roughly 160,000 distinct CDR3 sequences, roughly 95% of them seen just once. The CD8+ and CD4+ T cells were isolated magnetically using a negative isolation approach, whereas the TEMRA cells were enriched by FACS.

Sequencing was carried out using CD4+ T cells from PBMCs. The receptor's source is a human donor with Susac syndrome. This chain links TRBV20-1 with TRBJ1-2; D perhaps matches TRBD1 (5 bases). CDR3 loop: CSARDEYAGLANYGYTF. The CDR3, as DNA: TGCAGTGCTAGAGATGAGTATGCAGGGTTGGCTAACTATGGCTACACCTTC.